The clone carrying this TCR beta chain was seen a handful of times. The record originates from a study of blood T cell repertoires in COVID-19. The protocol was immunoSEQ multiplex PCR, while the TCRdb copy is restricted to in-frame clones and leaves out a portion. The table shows 250,000 to 300,000 clones, with 80% to 95% occurring only once. The specimen sequenced was PBMCs or T cells enriched from blood (not recorded which). This sequence originates from a woman in her 30s who had recovered from COVID-19.

The CDR3 loop reads CASSFMGQGGYGYTF. Written as DNA, the CDR3 is TGTGCCAGCAGTTTCATGGGACAGGGTGGCTATGGCTACACCTTC. The chain combines TRBV28 with TRBJ1-2; 9 bases agree with TRBD1. V trimming: 3 bases; J trimming: 4 bases; junction bases outside the gene matches: 6. The CDR3 is 15 amino acids. The germline V gene encodes CDR1 MDHEN and CDR2 SYDVKM.